One and the same sample provided the 22 T cell receptor beta chains below, sequenced in a study of T cells in Graves' hyperthyroidism and ophthalmopathy. Authors of the study amplified TCR beta CDR3 regions from RNA transcripts. First-round RT-PCR of the TCR CDR3 relied on the HTBI primer set. TCRdb called the multiplex PCR reads again in MiXCR, with one record for every CDR3 protein. The table includes hundreds of thousands of distinct CDR3 sequences, roughly an eighth detected once. The sequencing sample was made of blood. Every receptor here comes from a woman between 40 and 50 years old with Graves' ophthalmopathy.

This clonotype was seen repeatedly, ten times or more. V usage is TRBV6-1 and J usage is TRBJ1-1; D unclear. V lost 7 bases to trimming and J lost 4 bases, with 19 bases between them. The CDR3 has 15 residues. Germline loops: CDR1 MNHNS, CDR2 SASEGT. The CDR3 region is CASTLDAGSGTEAFF. The CDR3 coding sequence is TGTGCCAGCACTCTTGACGCGGGTTCGGGCACTGAAGCTTTCTTT.

This clonotype was observed at least ten times. The rearrangement links TRBV2 to TRBJ1-4; TRBD1 might be the D (5 bases). The CDR3 consists of 13 residues. Deletions cut 6 bases from V and 12 bases from J, with 17 bases between. Germline lookup yields CDR1 SNHLY and CDR2 FYNNEI. CDR3 amino acids: CASRTGTLVELFF. CDR3 nucleotide sequence: TGTGCCAGCAGAACCGGGACTTTAGTCGAACTGTTTTTT.

At least ten counts were recorded for this clonotype. The chain joins TRBV6-6 to TRBJ2-2, with D possibly TRBD2 on 5 matching bases. With 2 bases removed from V and 4 bases from J, the gap between germline ends came to 11 bases. The CDR3 has 15 amino acids. CDR1 MNHNY and CDR2 SVGAGI come from the germline V gene (reference sequence). The CDR3 bases are TGTGCCAGCAGTTACGAGGGCGCGGGCACCGGGGAGCTGTTTTTT. It codes for CASSYEGAGTGELFF.

This clonotype occurred a few times. This chain uses TRBV5-6 with TRBJ1-1; 10 positions match TRBD1. V was pared by 0 bases and J by 3 bases, with 5 bases of the junction left unmatched. This CDR3 contains 16 residues. Germline assignment: CDR1 SGHDT and CDR2 YYEEEE. In nucleotides, the CDR3 is TGTGCCAGCAGCTTGGCCGGGACAGGGGCTCACACTGAAGCTTTCTTT. This sequence encodes CASSLAGTGAHTEAFF.

This clonotype was picked up many times. This CDR3 reads CASSLRSEAGELFF. CDR3 nucleotides: TGTGCCAGCAGTTTAAGGAGTGAGGCGGGGGAGCTGTTTTTT. The chain combines TRBV6-1 with TRBJ2-2; D ambiguous. V was trimmed by 5 bases and J by 8 bases, leaving 15 bases between them. This CDR3 is 14 amino acids long. Germline CDR1 reads MNHNS; CDR2 reads SASEGT.

The genes are TRBV19 and TRBJ2-2, with 10 positions matching TRBD1. Germline-derived CDR1 and CDR2 are LNHDA and SQIVND (reference sequence). V dropped 4 bases and J dropped 4; count of bases not matched to a gene: 3. CDR3 length: 15 amino acids. For the CDR3, the DNA is TGTGCCAGTAGTACCGGGACAGGGGCCACCGGGGAGCTGTTTTTT. The encoded protein is CASSTGTGATGELFF.

The genes are TRBV5-1 and TRBJ2-5, with D tentatively TRBD1 (6 bases). V was trimmed by 2 bases and J by 1 base, leaving 9 bases between them. This CDR3 has 14 residues. Germline lookup yields CDR1 SGHRS and CDR2 YFSETQ. The CDR3 DNA reads as TGCGCCAGCAGCTTCCTGGGGGCCCAAGAGACCCAGTACTTC. The encoded protein is CASSFLGAQETQYF. Filled out from reference TRBV5-1 and TRBJ2-5, the complete variable domain reads KAGVTQTPRYLIKTRGQQVTLSCSPISGHRSVSWYQQTPGQGLQFLFEYFSETQRNKGNFPGRFSGRQFSNSRSEMNVSTLELGDSALYLCASSFLGAQETQYFGPGTRLLVL.

This clonotype came up a few times. This rearrangement joins TRBV4-2 to TRBJ1-1, with 10 bases fitting TRBD1. This CDR3 contains 15 residues. With 4 bases clipped from V and 3 bases from J, the junction kept 5 bases outside the gene matches. The germline V gene has CDR1 LGHNA and CDR2 YNFKEQ. The CDR3 is CASSPAGTGDTEAFF. CDR3 sequence (DNA): TGTGCCAGCAGCCCTGCCGGGACAGGGGACACTGAAGCTTTCTTT.

This clonotype has at least ten counts. The chain links TRBV6-1 to TRBJ2-1; 8 bases are a match to TRBD2. CDR3 length equals 17 residues. Per germline, CDR1 MNHNS and CDR2 SASEGT. Germline trimming cut 5 bases from V and 8 bases from J; bases unmatched to any gene: 17. The CDR3 coding sequence is TGTGCCAGCAGTTACTCTTTCGGTCGGGGGGGCACCTATGAGCAGTTCTTC. As protein: CASSYSFGRGGTYEQFF.

The J gene is TRBJ2-7, the V gene TRBV18; D uncertain. Trimming shortened V by 2 bases and J by 2 bases, and 10 bases separated the two germline ends. Looked up from germline, CDR1 is KGHSH and CDR2 is LQKENI. The CDR3 has 14 residues. Written as DNA, the CDR3 is TGTGCCAGCTCACCAGGGTCCTCCGCCTACGAGCAGTACTTC. Protein: CASSPGSSAYEQYF.

Note on this clonotype: Given a much more abundant clone one base away, this may be a read error. The chain carries TRBV28 and TRBJ2-7; 9 bases agree with TRBD1. This CDR3 contains 15 residues. In germline, CDR1 is MDHEN, CDR2 SYDVKM. Here the CDR3 reads CVSSPTRQGAYEQYF. CDR3 bases: TGTGTCAGCAGTCCCACGAGACAGGGGGCCTACGAGCAGTACTTC.

The J gene is TRBJ2-5, the V gene TRBV2; D uncertain. V dropped 6 bases and J dropped 5 bases, with 16 bases sitting between them. The CDR3 is 14 residues long. Germline values: CDR1 SNHLY, CDR2 FYNNEI. CDR3 loop: CASSTYSFRETQYF. The CDR3 nucleotides are TGTGCCAGCAGCACCTATAGTTTTCGGGAGACCCAGTACTTC.

The table lists this clonotype with many counts. This chain joins TRBV12-5 and TRBJ2-3, with no clear D. This CDR3 is 12 amino acids long. The germline gives CDR1 LGHNT, CDR2 FRNRAP. Deletions cut 0 bases from V and 4 bases from J, with 2 bases between. The CDR3 loop is CASGLVSDTQYF. The DNA of the CDR3 is TGTGCTAGTGGTTTGGTATCAGATACGCAGTATTTT.

The chain combines TRBV19 with TRBJ1-4; 7 bases are a match to TRBD1. The V and J ends lost 3 bases and 9 bases, in that order; junction bases with no gene match: 13. The germline CDR1 and CDR2 sequences are LNHDA and SQIVND (reference sequence). The CDR3 loop spans 16 amino acids. The CDR3 protein is CASSMGATGRPKKLFF. The CDR3 DNA reads TGTGCCAGTAGTATGGGCGCGACAGGGCGTCCCAAAAAACTGTTTTTT. The whole variable domain, remainder taken from reference TRBV19 and TRBJ1-4, is DGGITQSPKYLFRKEGQNVTLSCEQNLNHDAMYWYRQDPGQGLRLIYYSQIVNDFQKGDIAEGYSVSREKKESFPLTVTSAQKNPTAFYLCASSMGATGRPKKLFFGSGTQLSVL.

This chain joins TRBV19 and TRBJ2-2; 9 nucleotides line up with TRBD1. V dropped 11 bases and J dropped 2; count of bases not matched to a gene: 6. Germline CDR1 reads LNHDA; CDR2 reads SQIVND (reference sequence). The CDR3 contains 14 residues. CDR3 amino acids: CAAQTGGNTGELFF. In DNA, the CDR3 is TGTGCCGCCCAGACAGGGGGAAACACCGGGGAGCTGTTTTTT.

The sample holds a few counts of this clonotype. The chain joins TRBV10-1 to TRBJ2-5, with D perhaps matching TRBD2 (5 bases). This CDR3 is 19 amino acids long. Trimming removed 1 base from V and 5 bases from J, with 26 bases in between. CDR1 and CDR2 (germline): WNHNN, SYGVQD (reference sequence). The CDR3 DNA reads as TGCGCCAGCAGTGAGTTAAGTGTACTATCGAATTCCCCGGGGGAGACCCAGTACTTC. Encoded protein: CASSELSVLSNSPGETQYF.

This clonotype turned up a few times. This chain connects TRBV6-1 to TRBJ2-2, with TRBD2 matching 11 bases. CDR1 MNHNS and CDR2 SASEGT come from the germline V gene. The CDR3 contains 16 residues. After removal of 8 bases from V and 4 bases from J, the junction contained 9 bases not matched to a gene. The chain's CDR3 is CASYVAGGPVTGELFF. The DNA for the CDR3 is TGTGCCAGCTACGTAGCGGGAGGGCCCGTCACCGGGGAGCTGTTTTTT.

This clonotype was counted at least ten times. The chain recombines TRBV20-1 with TRBJ2-3, with TRBD2 matching 9 bases. The CDR3 sequence is 16 residues long. Germline V gene data show CDR1 as DFQATT and CDR2 as SNEGSKA (reference sequence). Trimming took 1 base from V and 6 from J; bases not matched to a gene: 11. CDR3 region: CSARARLAVDLDTQYF. CDR3 in DNA: TGCAGTGCTAGAGCCCGACTAGCGGTAGACCTCGATACGCAGTATTTT.

On this clonotype: A much larger clone differs from this one at a single base, so this may be a read error. V gene TRBV11-2 combines with J gene TRBJ2-3; the match to TRBD1 covers 8 bases. The last part of the DNA fits TRBJ1-5 better; the J call may be wrong. CDR1 SGHAT and CDR2 FQNNGV come from the germline V gene. This CDR3 is 14 amino acids long. CDR3 region: CASSSGQGTDTQHF. CDR3 coding DNA: TGCGCCAGCAGCTCCGGACAGGGAACAGATACGCAGCATTTT.

This clonotype has ten or more counts. DNA of the CDR3: TGTGCCAGCAGCCCCCCGGTCCTCTCCTACGAGCAGTACTTC. Its protein is CASSPPVLSYEQYF. The chain employs TRBV7-8 and TRBJ2-7; D is unclear. V gave up 5 bases and J gave up 0 bases, with 11 bases separating them. Germline values: CDR1 SGHVS, CDR2 FQNEAQ. CDR3 length equals 14 residues.

V gene TRBV24-1 combines with J gene TRBJ2-5; D is tentatively TRBD1 or TRBD2 (6 bases each). V was trimmed by 3 bases and J by 9 bases, leaving 10 bases between them. CDR1 is KGHDR and CDR2 is SFDVKD in the germline V gene. The CDR3 is 12 amino acids. The DNA of the CDR3 is TGTGCCACCAGTGATCACAGGGAGGCCCAGTACTTC. Residues: CATSDHREAQYF.

Many counts were recorded for this clonotype. The chain links TRBV12-3 or TRBV12-4 to TRBJ2-2; perhaps TRBD2 as D (5 bases). V dropped 4 bases and J dropped 5 bases, with 11 bases sitting between them. The CDR3 has 14 amino acids. In nucleotides, the CDR3 is TGTGCCAGCAGTTGGAGTGGCGGGACCGGGGAGCTGTTTTTT. Its protein product is CASSWSGGTGELFF.